This TCR beta chain was captured by sequencing in a study of blood T cell repertoires in COVID-19. About the study: The study drew acute and convalescent COVID-19 samples from the United States, Italy and Spain. Sample material is recorded as cDNA or gDNA derived from T cells, B-cell-depleted T cells, or PBMCs.

In the original workflow: Quantification of nucleated cells was approximated via reference gene primer amplification. Repertoires were generated with immunoSEQ multiplex PCR, while TCRdb's copy carries only in-frame clones and drops some. That table furnishes V, J and clone size, whereas the DNA furnished D and trimming. The table lists tens of thousands of clones, around 91% of them singletons. The sample consisted of peripheral blood. This clonotype was obtained from a woman aged 60 to 75 with active COVID-19.

DNA for the CDR3: TGTGCCAGTAGTTTACTGGTCCTTAACTATGGCTACACCTTC. This sequence encodes CASSLLVLNYGYTF. The rearrangement joins TRBV19 to TRBJ1-2; D not certain. V lost 5 bases, J lost 1 base, and 11 bases lay in between. CDR3 length: 14 amino acids. Germline loops: CDR1 LNHDA, CDR2 SQIVND (reference sequence).